The T cell receptor (beta chain) described here comes from a study of CD8+CD57+ T cells in acquired aplastic anemia. Before being chosen for sequencing, patients had shown CD8+CD57+ cell expansion by flow cytometry. It was genomic DNA that served as the template for profiling TCR beta VDJ and CDR3. TCRdb re-derived calls from the reads in MiXCR, one entry per CDR3 protein. This sample carries under 200,000 distinct CDR3 sequences, more than 45% of them seen once, and the ten largest clones take 2.5% to 3.5%. The sample taken for sequencing was sorted CD4+, CD8+, or CD8+CD57+ T cells (not recorded which) from PBMCs. This clonotype originated in a human donor with aplastic anemia.

The chain's CDR3 is CSARDRSSGANVLTF. The DNA of the CDR3 is TGCAGTGCTAGGGACAGGAGCTCTGGGGCCAACGTCCTGACTTTC. V and J are TRBV20-1 and TRBJ2-6; 7 positions match TRBD1. J gave up 0 bases and V 3 bases, and 2 bases lay outside the gene matches. CDR3 size: 15 residues. CDR1 is DFQATT and CDR2 is SNEGSKA in the germline V gene (reference sequence).